This T cell receptor (beta chain) was identified during a study of radiotherapy plus CTLA-4 blockade in lung cancer. A single count supports this clone. Trimming stripped 3 bases from V and 0 bases from J, with 17 bases between. This CDR3 has 17 amino acids. Germline V gene data show CDR1 as KGHSH and CDR2 as LQKENI. Some clones are missing from TCRdb's copy, which holds only in-frame ones; the method was immunoSEQ multiplex PCR. The sample lists about 23,000 clones, approximately 74% occurring once. The sequenced sample was peripheral blood, obtained from a patient treated with radiotherapy plus ipilimumab. This receptor was obtained from a human donor with non-small cell lung cancer whose response to radiotherapy plus ipilimumab could not be evaluated. The rearrangement joins TRBV18 to TRBJ2-5, with TRBD1 as a possible D gene (6 bases). The CDR3: CASSPVQQGLDQETQYF. The CDR3 nucleotides are TGTGCCAGCTCACCCGTTCAACAGGGTTTAGACCAAGAGACCCAGTACTTC.